Described below is a single T cell receptor beta chain sequence and its context. The assay was immunoSEQ multiplex PCR, and TCRdb's table has in-frame clones only and misses some. In the table there are approximately 470,000 clones, 65% to 85% of which are singletons. This sample is part of a study of shared clonotypes between healthy human individuals. Between the trimmed V and J ends, which lost 4 bases and 1 base, there was a span of 10 bases. This CDR3 region has 15 residues. In germline, CDR1 is SNHLY, CDR2 FYNNEI. This clonotype was sampled from a woman in her 40s in good health. Some clones in this sample may be carry-over from other donors' samples. This chain uses TRBV2 with TRBJ2-2; possibly TRBD2 for D (5 bases). The sequenced sample was PBMCs. CDR3 DNA sequence: TGTGCCAGCAGTGGAGGAGCGGTGAACACCGGGGAGCTGTTTTTT. It encodes CASSGGAVNTGELFF.